The T cell receptor (beta chain) under discussion was sequenced for a study of T cell repertoires in cytomegalovirus infection. Study-level background: Recently identified HLA-C-restricted CMV epitopes were used, and well-studied HLA-B-restricted CMV epitopes were used as well. Study-level findings and limits: The response measured ex vivo was dominated by TCR beta clonotypes (HLA-C-restricted and CMV-specific).

TCRdb re-called the reads through MiXCR, storing one row per CDR3 protein. The table has about 830,000 distinct CDR3 sequences, around a third seen once. Turning to this clonotype: Its antigen is unknown.

Germline V CDR1 and CDR2: DFQATT, SNEGSKA (reference sequence). The CDR3 has 14 residues. V lost 3 bases to trimming and J lost 0 bases, with 11 bases between them. The sequence was collected from a human donor in good health (CMV status not recorded). Some clones in this sample may be carry-over from other donors' samples. The material was cultured CD8+ T cells from PBMCs, obtained from culture after CMV antigen stimulation. The rearrangement uses TRBV20-1 and TRBJ1-1; D unclear. The CDR3 DNA reads as TGCAGTGCTAGGGGGTTAGGGTTGAACACTGAAGCTTTCTTT. Protein: CSARGLGLNTEAFF.